This T cell receptor (beta chain) was sequenced for a study of cytomegalovirus exposure and HLA in healthy donors. The CDR3 sequence is 16 residues long. The ends lost 3 bases at V and 2 bases at J; junction bases unmatched: 5. Germline lookup yields CDR1 MGHRA and CDR2 YSYEKL. Comments on this clone: Its target is unknown.

The study's findings and limits: About 87% or about 30% of the time was how often most TCR beta V segments were productive, according to an earlier analysis. By a later analysis, the bulk of CMV-associated TCR beta chains appeared HLA-restricted.

The primer mix had 60 Vbeta and 13 Jbeta primers. The assay was immunoSEQ multiplex PCR, and TCRdb's table has in-frame clones only and misses some. The table includes 100,000 or so clones, over 60% detected once. The clonotype was recovered from a woman aged 40 to 50 in good health and CMV-seropositive. The sample taken for sequencing was PBMCs. The rearrangement joins TRBV4-1 to TRBJ2-1; 9 bases line up with TRBD2. The CDR3 is CASSQDSGSPYNEQFF. CDR3 in DNA: TGCGCCAGCAGCCAGGATAGCGGGAGTCCCTACAATGAGCAGTTCTTC.